What follows are 6 T cell receptor beta chains derived from one specimen sequenced in a study of cytotoxic CD8 clonotypes in ibrutinib-treated CLL. Using immunoSEQ multiplex PCR, the repertoire was profiled, and TCRdb retains in-frame clones only, with some absent. The sample has around 310,000 clones, 80% seen once. The source was PBMCs, collected before ibrutinib treatment. The receptors derive from a human donor with chronic lymphocytic leukemia.

The rearrangement joins TRBV30 to TRBJ1-1, with 7 nucleotides matching TRBD1. V trimming: 1 base; J trimming: 5 bases; junction bases outside the gene matches: 7. Germline assignment: CDR1 GTSNPN and CDR2 SVGIG (reference sequence). This CDR3 is 14 amino acids long. This CDR3 reads CAWSAYRGATEAFF. The CDR3 DNA follows: TGTGCCTGGAGTGCCTACAGGGGAGCGACTGAAGCTTTCTTT.

This clone was seen a few times. V is TRBV18 and J is TRBJ1-2, with a tentative D call TRBD1 (6 bases). Germline V gene data show CDR1 as KGHSH and CDR2 as LQKENI. The CDR3 sequence is 16 residues long. V was pared by 3 bases and J by 8 bases, with 22 bases between. CDR3: CASSPSGVRGPGGYTF. For the CDR3, the DNA is TGTGCCAGCTCACCTTCAGGGGTCAGGGGCCCGGGGGGCTACACCTTC.

The chain joins TRBV7-9 to TRBJ1-1; D remains unclear. CDR3 size: 10 residues. V was clipped by 5 bases and J by 11 bases, with 9 bases between them. Germline V CDR1 and CDR2: SEHNR, FQNEAQ (reference sequence). The CDR3 region is CASSPIQAFF. CDR3 sequence (DNA): TGTGCCAGCAGCCCTATTCAGGCTTTCTTT.

V gene TRBV9 combines with J gene TRBJ2-5, with D possibly being TRBD2 (5 bases). The CDR3 runs to 14 residues. Trimming removed 6 bases at V and 4 bases at J, with 16 bases between. Per germline, CDR1 SGDLS and CDR2 YYNGEE. CDR3 in DNA: TGTGCCAGCATAGTTAAGGAAGGAGGAGAGACCCAGTACTTC. Its translation: CASIVKEGGETQYF. Complete variable domain (other parts from reference TRBV9 and TRBJ2-5): DSGVTQTPKHLITATGQRVTLRCSPRSGDLSVYWYQQSLDQGLQFLIQYYNGEERAKGNILERFSAQQFPDLHSELNLSSLELGDSALYFCASIVKEGGETQYFGPGTRLLVL.

This chain connects TRBV9 to TRBJ2-2; perhaps TRBD2 as D (7 bases). The germline V gene encodes CDR1 SGDLS and CDR2 YYNGEE. This CDR3 has 17 amino acids. V dropped 3 bases and J dropped 2 bases, with 17 bases sitting between them. The CDR3 nucleotides are TGTGCCAGCAGCGAGCCAGGGGCGGGGGTAAACACCGGGGAGCTGTTTTTT. Protein product: CASSEPGAGVNTGELFF.

The CDR3 loop reads CASSLGGENIQYF. CDR3 DNA: TGTGCCAGCAGCTTGGGGGGGGAAAACATTCAGTACTTC. The chain employs TRBV7-6 and TRBJ2-4, with 7 bases lining up with TRBD2. The CDR3 runs 13 residues. Germline trimming cut 3 bases from V and 5 bases from J; bases unmatched to any gene: 1. Looked up from germline, CDR1 is SGHVS and CDR2 is FNYEAQ.